Listed here are 21 T cell receptor beta chains from one sample, sequenced in a study of T cell changes during pregnancy in multiple sclerosis. Repertoires were generated with immunoSEQ multiplex PCR, while TCRdb's copy carries only in-frame clones and drops some. The sample holds tens of thousands of clones, 75% to 95% seen once. Sequencing used CD4+ T cells from peripheral blood mononuclear cells, obtained before pregnancy. The source of these receptors is a female donor with multiple sclerosis, enrolled in a pregnancy study.

This chain uses TRBV7-2 with TRBJ2-5; maybe TRBD1 (5 bases). In germline, CDR1 is SGHTA, CDR2 FQGNSA. V shed 0 bases and J shed 2 bases, with 7 bases lying between them. The CDR3 consists of 14 residues. The CDR3, as DNA: TGTGCCAGCAGCTTAGCGACAGCACAAGAGACCCAGTACTTC. This translates into CASSLATAQETQYF.

This chain joins TRBV7-8 and TRBJ1-1; 12 bases are a match to TRBD1. With V trimmed by 1 base and J by 6 bases, 6 bases remained unmatched. This CDR3 has 16 amino acids. CDR1 SGHVS and CDR2 FQNEAQ come from the germline V gene. CDR3 sequence reads: CASSLVRGQGASEAFF. The CDR3, as DNA: TGTGCCAGCAGCTTAGTCAGGGGACAGGGGGCATCTGAAGCTTTCTTT.

The chain recombines TRBV19 with TRBJ2-7; no firm D call. V was cut by 3 bases and J by 2 bases, with 11 bases left in between. The CDR3 has 14 residues. Looked up from germline, CDR1 is LNHDA and CDR2 is SQIVND (reference sequence). The CDR3 coding sequence is TGTGCCAGTAGTATGCTTGGCGGAACCTACGAGCAGTACTTC. The encoded protein is CASSMLGGTYEQYF.

The rearrangement links TRBV6-1 to TRBJ1-6; D is unresolved. The CDR3 covers 13 residues. Germline CDR1 MNHNS, CDR2 SASEGT. The germline V and J ends were trimmed by 1 base and 7 bases, with 5 bases remaining between them. The DNA for the CDR3 is TGTGCCAGCAGTGAAGGGGCCAATTCACCCCTCCACTTT. This codes for CASSEGANSPLHF.

This chain uses TRBV7-2 with TRBJ2-7; possible D gene TRBD2, 5 bases. Trimming took 5 bases from V and 4 from J, leaving 15 bases between them. CDR3 length: 14 amino acids. Germline lookup yields CDR1 SGHTA and CDR2 FQGNSA. The CDR3 DNA reads TGTGCCAGCAGCCCTCGGGCCCGAGGGTACGAGCAGTACTTC. Translated, it gives CASSPRARGYEQYF.

The rearrangement links TRBV25-1 to TRBJ2-1; perhaps TRBD2 as D (7 bases). V shed 1 base and J shed 1 base, with 11 bases lying between them. CDR1 and CDR2 (germline): MGHDK, SYGVNS. The CDR3 loop spans 16 amino acids. The CDR3 sequence is CASSELGGASYNEQFF. The CDR3 nucleotides are TGTGCCAGCAGTGAATTGGGGGGGGCATCCTACAATGAGCAGTTCTTC.

This chain links TRBV5-4 with TRBJ1-2; D remains unclear. V was pared by 4 bases and J by 0 bases, with 10 bases between. In germline, CDR1 is SGHNT, CDR2 YYREEE (reference sequence). CDR3 length equals 14 residues. CDR3 loop: CASSPELANYGYTF. CDR3 coding DNA: TGTGCCAGCAGCCCCGAATTAGCTAACTATGGCTACACCTTC.

The chain combines TRBV2 with TRBJ2-7; 8 bases are a match to TRBD1. The germline V gene has CDR1 SNHLY and CDR2 FYNNEI. This CDR3 has 14 residues. J was trimmed by 2 bases and V by 4 bases; bases with no gene match: 4. The CDR3 sequence: CASSAGGPTYEQYF. CDR3 bases: TGTGCCAGCAGTGCAGGGGGCCCGACCTACGAGCAGTACTTC.

The chain employs TRBV15 and TRBJ2-5; weak D call: TRBD1 (6 bases). The V and J ends lost 5 bases and 2 bases respectively, with 18 bases between them. Germline assignment: CDR1 LNHNV and CDR2 YYDKDF (reference sequence). The CDR3 totals 16 residues. The CDR3 here is CATSPGTRTAQETQYF. CDR3 sequence (DNA): TGTGCCACCAGCCCGGGGACGAGGACAGCGCAAGAGACCCAGTACTTC.

This chain uses TRBV2 with TRBJ1-1; TRBD1 aligns across 11 bases. Unmatched junction bases numbered 9, after V lost 8 bases and J lost 4 bases. The CDR3 covers 15 residues. In germline, CDR1 is SNHLY, CDR2 FYNNEI. The CDR3 loop reads CASGKGTGGSTEAFF. The CDR3 DNA sequence: TGTGCCAGCGGAAAGGGGACAGGGGGTAGCACTGAAGCTTTCTTT.

The chain has TRBV6-1 and TRBJ1-5; D is unclear. V lost 0 bases to trimming and J lost 6 bases, with 6 bases between them. Germline V gene data show CDR1 as MNHNS and CDR2 as SASEGT. This CDR3 comprises 13 residues. The CDR3 DNA reads TGTGCCAGCAGTGAAGCAGGGAGTCAGCCCCAGCATTTT. Translating it yields CASSEAGSQPQHF.

The gene calls are TRBV25-1 and TRBJ2-7; D might be TRBD2 (5 bases). Looked up from germline, CDR1 is MGHDK and CDR2 is SYGVNS. Trimming took 4 bases from V and 2 from J, leaving 9 bases between them. The length of the CDR3 is 13 residues. The CDR3 DNA sequence: TGTGCCAGCAGTGTCACCGGGACCTACGAGCAGTACTTC. This translates into CASSVTGTYEQYF.

There are a few counts of this clone. The gene calls are TRBV6-1 and TRBJ2-4; D gene ambiguous. CDR3 length: 14 residues. V lost 1 base to trimming and J lost 0 bases, with 4 bases between them. Germline-derived CDR1 and CDR2 are MNHNS and SASEGT. The CDR3 reads CASSEGVAKNIQYF. CDR3 DNA sequence: TGTGCCAGCAGTGAAGGAGTAGCCAAAAACATTCAGTACTTC.

This clone came up a few times. V is TRBV10-3 and J is TRBJ1-6; 7 nucleotides line up with TRBD1. CDR1 is ENHRY and CDR2 is SYGVKD in the germline V gene. V shed 3 bases, J shed 6 bases, and the junction held 2 bases outside the gene matches. CDR3 size: 14 residues. The DNA for the CDR3 is TGTGCCATCAGTGATCGACAGGGTAATTCACCCCTCCACTTT. It codes for CAISDRQGNSPLHF.

This clone came up a few times. This sequence joins TRBV6-5 and TRBJ2-7; 12 nucleotides align to TRBD2. CDR3 size: 15 residues. The V and J ends lost 5 bases and 2 bases, in that order; junction bases with no gene match: 4. CDR1 and CDR2 from the germline V gene are MNHEY and SVGAGI. The chain's CDR3 is CASSLTSGGPYEQYF. CDR3 DNA: TGTGCCAGCAGTCTGACTAGCGGGGGCCCCTACGAGCAGTACTTC.

This clone was observed once. This chain connects TRBV5-1 to TRBJ1-1, with TRBD1 identical over 8 bases. CDR1 SGHRS and CDR2 YFSETQ come from the germline V gene. This CDR3 comprises 15 residues. The junction had 4 bases not matched to a gene; V was cut back by 0 bases and J by 3 bases. CDR3 DNA: TGCGCCAGCAGCTTGGGATCAGGGGGCTACACTGAAGCTTTCTTT. It yields the protein CASSLGSGGYTEAFF.

The CDR3 region is CASSLVAGEGTGELFF. CDR3 DNA sequence: TGCGCCAGCAGCTTGGTGGCAGGGGAAGGTACCGGGGAGCTGTTTTTT. The chain carries TRBV5-1 and TRBJ2-2; possible D gene TRBD1, 6 bases. The length of the CDR3 is 16 residues. CDR1 is SGHRS and CDR2 is YFSETQ in the germline V gene. V lost 0 bases and J 5 bases, leaving 14 bases between the germline ends.

The chain joins TRBV9 to TRBJ1-3; 8 bases align to TRBD1. Trimming at V came to 6 bases and at J to 6 bases, leaving 14 bases not matched to a gene. This CDR3 has 16 amino acids. Germline-derived CDR1 and CDR2 are SGDLS and YYNGEE. The DNA for the CDR3 is TGTGCCAGCACCAGGGGGGGGACAGGCGGTGAAAACACCATATATTTT. The encoded protein is CASTRGGTGGENTIYF.

This chain uses TRBV12-5 with TRBJ2-2, with D perhaps matching TRBD2 (5 bases). The CDR3 extends over 14 amino acids. Germline assignment: CDR1 LGHNT and CDR2 FRNRAP. The V end was cut by 2 bases, the J end by 4 bases, with 8 bases between. CDR3 nucleotides: TGTGCTAGTGGTTTGAGCGGCGGCACCGGGGAGCTGTTTTTT. Protein product: CASGLSGGTGELFF.

The chain carries TRBV18 and TRBJ1-2; 9 bases agree with TRBD1. CDR3 length equals 14 residues. Germline loops: CDR1 KGHSH, CDR2 LQKENI. The V and J ends lost 4 bases and 6 bases, in that order; junction bases with no gene match: 6. The CDR3 DNA is TGTGCCAGCTCACTAGGGACAGGGTCTGATGGCTACACCTTC. Amino acids: CASSLGTGSDGYTF.

The CDR3 spells CASRQDPYNEQFF. The CDR3 DNA follows: TGTGCCAGTAGGCAGGATCCCTACAATGAGCAGTTCTTC. The rearrangement uses TRBV19 and TRBJ2-1; D ambiguous. Trimming took 6 bases from V and 2 from J, leaving 8 bases between them. CDR1 is LNHDA and CDR2 is SQIVND in the germline V gene (reference sequence). The length of the CDR3 is 13 residues. Combining the CDR3 with reference TRBV19 and TRBJ2-1 gives the whole variable domain DGGITQSPKYLFRKEGQNVTLSCEQNLNHDAMYWYRQDPGQGLRLIYYSQIVNDFQKGDIAEGYSVSREKKESFPLTVTSAQKNPTAFYLCASRQDPYNEQFFGPGTRLTVL.